Sequencing of this TCR beta chain was carried out in a study of patients and donors after allogeneic stem cell transplantation. This clonotype was seen a handful of times. Germline V CDR1 and CDR2: MNHEY, SMNVEV (reference sequence). This CDR3 comprises 17 residues. V dropped 4 bases and J dropped 3; count of bases not matched to a gene: 12. TCRdb re-derived calls from the RT-PCR reads in MiXCR, one entry per CDR3 protein. Of fewer than 75,000 distinct CDR3 sequences in the sample, 13% were seen once. Sequenced: blood, either unsorted or a sorted T cell fraction (not recorded which). The rearrangement links TRBV27 to TRBJ2-1; 7 positions agree with TRBD2. The sequence was obtained from a human donor who was either an allogeneic HSCT recipient or a stem cell or donor lymphocyte infusion donor (not recorded which). It is not recorded whose cells these are; they may come from a transplant donor. The CDR3 DNA is TGTGCCAGCAGTTCCCGTCGACTAGCAGAAAGCTACAATGAGCAGTTCTTC. This encodes CASSSRRLAESYNEQFF.